These 30 T cell receptor beta chains were all obtained from the same sample, sequenced in a study of blood T cell repertoires in COVID-19 (dated by TCRdb to 2020 to 2021). Library creation used the immunoSEQ multiplex PCR assay. Drawn from immuneACCESS, this table holds only the in-frame rearrangements with V and J called that TCRdb kept. Clones are partly lost; checked studies trace under half to an unresolved V gene and leave the rest unexplained. The sample table shows about 300,000 clones, and 65% to 90% are seen once. The leading ten clones occupy about 10% of the sample. Sequenced: PBMCs or T cells enriched from blood (not recorded which). The receptors derive from a woman aged 18-35 years who had recovered from COVID-19.

A remark on this clone: One end of the junction varies from germline; a read error may be responsible. CDR3 in amino acids: CAWSVPYRGLPIF. The CDR3, as DNA: TGTGCCTGGAGTGTACCCTACAGGGGGCTTCCGATATTT. J is TRBJ1-3 and V is TRBV30; 9 bases agree with TRBD1. The length of the CDR3 is 13 residues. The germline V gene has CDR1 GTSNPN and CDR2 SVGIG (reference sequence).

This clone was counted a single time. V is TRBV19 and J is TRBJ1-1, with a possible D match to TRBD1 (5 bases). The CDR3 has 14 residues. Trimming left V 5 bases short and J 1 base short, with 11 bases between. CDR1 and CDR2 from the germline V gene are LNHDA and SQIVND (reference sequence). This chain's CDR3 is CASSVPRENTEAFF. In DNA form, the CDR3 reads TGTGCCAGTAGTGTGCCCAGGGAGAACACTGAAGCTTTCTTT.

This chain uses TRBV7-2 with TRBJ2-3; D remains ambiguous. The V gene lost 3 bases and the J gene lost 4 bases, with 5 bases spanning the gap. Germline CDR1 reads SGHTA; CDR2 reads FQGNSA. The CDR3 contains 12 residues. The CDR3 region is CASSFRSDTQYF. The CDR3 DNA reads as TGTGCCAGCAGCTTCCGTTCAGATACGCAGTATTTT.

This clone was seen a handful of times. The J gene is TRBJ2-2, the V gene TRBV20-1, with 11 bases lining up with TRBD2. Germline values: CDR1 DFQATT, CDR2 SNEGSKA (reference sequence). V gave up 3 bases and J gave up 4 bases; unmatched junction bases: 7. The CDR3 runs to 16 residues. This CDR3 is CSASTLAGGGTGELFF. The CDR3 region has the DNA TGCAGTGCTAGTACCCTAGCGGGAGGAGGCACCGGGGAGCTGTTTTTT.

The J gene is TRBJ1-3, the V gene TRBV19; TRBD1 is a possible D gene (5 bases). V lost 7 bases and J lost 0, with 10 bases in between. CDR3 length: 14 residues. The germline CDR1 and CDR2 sequences are LNHDA and SQIVND (reference sequence). This chain's CDR3 is CASNPGISGNTIYF. CDR3 sequence (DNA): TGTGCCAGTAACCCAGGGATCTCTGGAAACACCATATATTTT.

This clone showed up just a few times. The chain uses TRBV19 and TRBJ1-5; D uncertain. CDR3 length: 14 amino acids. Trimming took off 7 bases at V and 0 bases at J, with 10 bases between the two ends. Germline values: CDR1 LNHDA, CDR2 SQIVND (reference sequence). The CDR3 loop reads CASKPAYSNQPQHF. The CDR3 DNA sequence: TGTGCCAGTAAGCCCGCTTATAGCAATCAGCCCCAGCATTTT. Together with reference TRBV19 and TRBJ1-5, the CDR3 gives the full variable domain: DGGITQSPKYLFRKEGQNVTLSCEQNLNHDAMYWYRQDPGQGLRLIYYSQIVNDFQKGDIAEGYSVSREKKESFPLTVTSAQKNPTAFYLCASKPAYSNQPQHFGDGTRLSIL.

The rearrangement links TRBV27 to TRBJ2-7, with 12 bases lining up with TRBD2. The CDR3 extends over 16 amino acids. Germline CDR1 and CDR2: MNHEY and SMNVEV (reference sequence). After removal of 6 bases from V and 2 bases from J, the junction contained 8 bases not matched to a gene. CDR3 in amino acids: CASSLILAGGPYEQYF. The CDR3 DNA sequence: TGTGCCAGCAGCCTTATTCTAGCGGGAGGGCCCTACGAGCAGTACTTC.

The rearrangement uses TRBV4-1 and TRBJ2-1; D call uncertain. The V gene lost 4 bases and the J gene lost 0 bases, with 13 bases spanning the gap. CDR1 MGHRA and CDR2 YSYEKL come from the germline V gene. This CDR3 is built from 16 residues. Here the CDR3 reads CASSPLLRSSYNEQFF. The CDR3 nucleotides are TGCGCCAGCAGCCCACTCCTCCGGAGCTCCTACAATGAGCAGTTCTTC.

The V and J genes are TRBV12-3 or TRBV12-4 and TRBJ1-1; D may be TRBD1 (5 bases). Trimming left V 3 bases short and J 5 bases short, with 10 bases between. This CDR3 is 13 amino acids long. As DNA, the CDR3 is TGTGCCAGCAGTTTCGGCAGGGCTACTGAAGCTTTCTTT. Its protein product is CASSFGRATEAFF.

The J gene is TRBJ2-3, the V gene TRBV4-1; D possibly corresponds to TRBD1 (5 bases). Trimming cost V 0 bases and J 4 bases, with 5 bases left between them. This CDR3 is built from 13 residues. Germline V lookup: CDR1 MGHRA, CDR2 YSYEKL. The chain's CDR3 is CASSQEGPDTQYF. The CDR3 DNA follows: TGCGCCAGCAGCCAAGAGGGGCCAGATACGCAGTATTTT.

This rearrangement joins TRBV7-8 to TRBJ1-1; no clear D gene. Germline assignment: CDR1 SGHVS and CDR2 FQNEAQ. The V gene lost 4 bases and the J gene lost 1 base, with 25 bases spanning the gap. The length of the CDR3 is 19 residues. The CDR3 DNA sequence: TGTGCCAGCAGCTCTTCGCCCATCCAGCGAGGGTTCTCGAACACTGAAGCTTTCTTT. Protein product: CASSSSPIQRGFSNTEAFF. Full variable domain (remainder filled in from reference TRBV7-8 and TRBJ1-1): GAGVSQSPRYKVAKRGQDVALRCDPISGHVSLFWYQQALGQGPEFLTYFQNEAQLDKSGLPSDRFFAERPEGSVSTLKIQRTQQEDSAVYLCASSSSPIQRGFSNTEAFFGQGTRLTVV.

The rearrangement links TRBV19 to TRBJ2-5; 8 nucleotides agree with TRBD1. The germline gives CDR1 LNHDA, CDR2 SQIVND (reference sequence). There are 16 residues in the CDR3. Trimming cost V 0 bases and J 4 bases; bases outside gene matches: 7. CDR3 residues: CASSIETTGVAETQYF. CDR3 DNA sequence: TGTGCCAGTAGTATAGAGACGACAGGGGTGGCAGAGACCCAGTACTTC.

This clone was seen just once. The chain joins TRBV30 to TRBJ1-5; no clear D. CDR1 is GTSNPN and CDR2 is SVGIG in the germline V gene (reference sequence). There are 14 residues in the CDR3. Trimming cost V 0 bases and J 7 bases, with 13 bases left between them. CDR3 DNA: TGTGCCTGGAGTGTACTAGAAGAAGGACAGCCCCAGCATTTT. Its translation: CAWSVLEEGQPQHF.

In its sample, this clone was seen once. The CDR3 DNA reads as TGTGCCAGCAGCCTCCATCCCGAGGAAAAACTGTTTTTT. This encodes CASSLHPEEKLFF. V and J are TRBV9 and TRBJ1-4; D gene unclear. The CDR3 covers 13 residues. Germline lookup yields CDR1 SGDLS and CDR2 YYNGEE. Trimming took 4 bases from V and 8 from J, leaving 12 bases between them.

This clone was observed a few times. The chain recombines TRBV6-5 with TRBJ2-7; TRBD2 is a possible D gene (5 bases). Per the germline V gene, CDR1 is MNHEY and CDR2 is SVGAGI. V was trimmed by 7 bases and J by 1 base, leaving 14 bases between them. CDR3 length: 14 amino acids. Here the CDR3 reads CASTVLRESYEQYF. In DNA, the CDR3 is TGTGCCAGCACAGTATTGAGGGAATCCTACGAGCAGTACTTC.

The V and J genes are TRBV7-8 and TRBJ2-3, with 9 nucleotides matching TRBD2. The V and J ends lost 5 bases and 3 bases, in that order; junction bases with no gene match: 6. The CDR3 is 15 residues long. Germline loops: CDR1 SGHVS, CDR2 FQNEAQ. The CDR3 DNA follows: TGTGCCAGCAGCCATAGCGGGGGTGATACAGATACGCAGTATTTT. The encoded protein is CASSHSGGDTDTQYF.

The V and J genes are TRBV5-1 and TRBJ2-7; no reliable D call. Trimming removed 0 bases from V and 1 base from J, with 8 bases in between. This CDR3 is built from 14 residues. CDR1 and CDR2 (germline): SGHRS, YFSETQ. Here the CDR3 DNA reads TGCGCCAGCAGCTTGGGACATGATTCCTACGAGCAGTACTTC. Its protein is CASSLGHDSYEQYF.

This clone was observed at least ten times. The gene calls are TRBV30 and TRBJ1-6; D remains unclear. The germline V gene encodes CDR1 GTSNPN and CDR2 SVGIG (reference sequence). There are 15 residues in the CDR3. V lost 0 bases and J 5 bases, leaving 11 bases between the germline ends. The CDR3 sequence: CAWSVLGQDNSPLHF. As DNA, the CDR3 is TGTGCCTGGAGTGTACTTGGCCAGGATAATTCACCCCTCCACTTT.

This clone turned up a few times. The chain uses TRBV27 and TRBJ1-2; D possibly corresponds to TRBD1 (6 bases). The CDR3 covers 14 residues. CDR1 is MNHEY and CDR2 is SMNVEV in the germline V gene (reference sequence). V dropped 2 bases and J dropped 1 base, with 8 bases sitting between them. In DNA form, the CDR3 reads TGTGCCAGCAGTTTAGAACAGGGTAACTATGGCTACACCTTC. It specifies CASSLEQGNYGYTF.

The rearrangement links TRBV7-3 to TRBJ2-5, with 7 nucleotides matching TRBD2. Losses at the gene ends were 5 bases for V and 0 bases for J; bases not matched to a gene: 9. The CDR3 has 16 amino acids. Germline CDR1 is SGHTA and CDR2 is FQGTGA. The CDR3 DNA reads TGTGCCAGCAGCCCCAATGGGCGGGGGAACCAAGAGACCCAGTACTTC. This gives the protein CASSPNGRGNQETQYF. Full variable domain (rest looked up from reference TRBV7-3 and TRBJ2-5): GAGVSQTPSNKVTEKGKYVELRCDPISGHTALYWYRQSLGQGPEFLIYFQGTGAADDSGLPNDRFFAVRPEGSVSTLKIQRTERGDSAVYLCASSPNGRGNQETQYFGPGTRLLVL.

The V and J genes are TRBV9 and TRBJ1-5; 8 positions agree with TRBD1. Germline V gives CDR1 SGDLS, CDR2 YYNGEE. The CDR3 runs 14 residues. The ends lost 3 bases at V and 7 bases at J; junction bases unmatched: 6. The CDR3 DNA reads as TGTGCCAGCAGCGCAGGGGGCAGGGAACAGCCCCAGCATTTT. Translation gives CASSAGGREQPQHF.

The V and J genes are TRBV30 and TRBJ1-1, with 8 bases that match TRBD1. V was clipped by 3 bases and J by 11 bases; unmatched bases: 11. The CDR3 is 13 residues long. The V gene's germline CDR1 is GTSNPN and CDR2 SVGIG (reference sequence). The CDR3 nucleotides are TGTGCCTGGAGCGATGGACAGGGAGATCAGGCTTTCTTT. Its protein is CAWSDGQGDQAFF.

CDR3 amino acids: CASSLQGDQPQHF. The CDR3 DNA is TGTGCCAGCAGCCTACAGGGGGACCAGCCCCAGCATTTT. V and J are TRBV21-1 and TRBJ1-5; the table's D call, TRBD1, has no DNA check behind it. TRBV21-1 is shown as a pseudogene. The CDR3 is 13 amino acids.

This sequence joins TRBV28 and TRBJ2-7; TRBD2 aligns across 7 bases. V trimming: 10 bases; J trimming: 0 bases; junction bases outside the gene matches: 9. Germline loops: CDR1 MDHEN, CDR2 SYDVKM. The CDR3 spans 14 residues. CDR3 amino acids: CATAGLQNSYEQYF. CDR3 bases: TGTGCCACCGCGGGACTACAGAACTCCTACGAGCAGTACTTC. Complete variable domain (other parts from reference TRBV28 and TRBJ2-7): DVKVTQSSRYLVKRTGEKVFLECVQDMDHENMFWYRQDPGLGLRLIYFSYDVKMKEKGDIPEGYSVSREKKERFSLILESASTNQTSMYLCATAGLQNSYEQYFGPGTRLTVT.

The chain has TRBV3-1 (or the pseudogene TRBV3-2) and TRBJ2-5; tentative D call: TRBD2 (5 bases). The germline CDR1 and CDR2 sequences are LGHDT and YNNKEL (reference sequence). The V and J ends lost 3 bases and 1 base respectively, with 9 bases between them. This CDR3 has 14 amino acids. CDR3: CASSHSGSQETQYF. DNA for the CDR3: TGTGCCAGCAGCCACTCGGGAAGCCAAGAGACCCAGTACTTC.

The chain couples TRBV3-1 (or the pseudogene TRBV3-2) to TRBJ1-5; TRBD1 aligns across 7 bases. Germline V lookup: CDR1 LGHDT, CDR2 YNNKEL (reference sequence). Trimming removed 5 bases from V and 0 bases from J; junction bases left unmatched: 19. This CDR3 region has 20 residues. In DNA form, the CDR3 reads TGTGCCAGCAGCGAAAGGGTTACAGGGGTGGGGGATTTTAGCAATCAGCCCCAGCATTTT. It yields the protein CASSERVTGVGDFSNQPQHF.

V usage is TRBV18 and J usage is TRBJ1-4; D call uncertain. This CDR3 comprises 17 residues. V was clipped by 1 base and J by 4 bases, with 16 bases between them. Germline assignment: CDR1 KGHSH and CDR2 LQKENI. The CDR3 spells CASSPLSLRGINEKLFF. CDR3 coding DNA: TGTGCCAGCTCACCACTATCTTTGCGGGGTATTAATGAAAAACTGTTTTTT.

The chain has TRBV6-5 and TRBJ1-2, with TRBD1 matching over 8 bases. Looked up from germline, CDR1 is MNHEY and CDR2 is SVGAGI. The CDR3 runs to 14 residues. The V and J ends lost 2 bases and 6 bases, in that order; junction bases with no gene match: 5. In DNA, the CDR3 is TGTGCCAGCAGTTACGCCCGACAGGGGCATGGCTACACCTTC. This sequence encodes CASSYARQGHGYTF.

This clone has a handful of counts. The chain employs TRBV30 and TRBJ1-3; 9 nucleotides align to TRBD1. From germline, CDR1 is GTSNPN and CDR2 SVGIG (reference sequence). This CDR3 is built from 13 residues. Trimming took 4 bases from V and 5 from J; bases not matched to a gene: 3. CDR3 sequence: CAWTGQGRNTIYF. As DNA, the CDR3 is TGTGCCTGGACTGGACAGGGGCGAAACACCATATATTTT. Looking up the rest from reference TRBV30 and TRBJ1-3 gives the full variable domain: SQTIHQWPATLVQPVGSPLSLECTVEGTSNPNLYWYRQAAGRGLQLLFYSVGIGQISSEVPQNLSASRPQDRQFILSSKKLLLSDSGFYLCAWTGQGRNTIYFGEGSWLTVV.

The rearrangement uses TRBV28 and TRBJ2-3; TRBD1 is a possible D gene (5 bases). Germline CDR1 and CDR2: MDHEN and SYDVKM. The CDR3 length is 13 residues. Deletions cut 7 bases from V and 0 bases from J, with 8 bases between. The CDR3 DNA is TGTGCCAGCACCAGGGCAAGCACAGATACGCAGTATTTT. Its protein is CASTRASTDTQYF.